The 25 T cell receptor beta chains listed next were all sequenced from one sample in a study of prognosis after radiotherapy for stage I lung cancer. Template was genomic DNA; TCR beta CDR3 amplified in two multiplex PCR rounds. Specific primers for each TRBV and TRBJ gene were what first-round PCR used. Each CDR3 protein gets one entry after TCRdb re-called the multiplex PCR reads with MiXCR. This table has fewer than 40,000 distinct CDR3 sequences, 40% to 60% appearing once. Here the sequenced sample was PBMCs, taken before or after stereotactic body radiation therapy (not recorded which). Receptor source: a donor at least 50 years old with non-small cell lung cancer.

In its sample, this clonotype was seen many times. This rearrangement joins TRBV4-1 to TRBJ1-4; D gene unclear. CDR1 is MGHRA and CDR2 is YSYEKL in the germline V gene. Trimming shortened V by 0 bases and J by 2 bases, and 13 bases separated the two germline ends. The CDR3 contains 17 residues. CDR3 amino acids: CASSQEERRATNEKLFF. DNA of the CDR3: TGCGCCAGCAGCCAAGAGGAGAGGAGGGCTACTAATGAAAAACTGTTTTTT.

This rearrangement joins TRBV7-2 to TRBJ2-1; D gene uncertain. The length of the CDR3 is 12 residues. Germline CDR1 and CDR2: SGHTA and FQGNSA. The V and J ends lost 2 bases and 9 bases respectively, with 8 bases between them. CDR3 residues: CASSLSVVEQFF. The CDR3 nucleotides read TGTGCCAGCAGCTTAAGTGTTGTTGAGCAGTTCTTC. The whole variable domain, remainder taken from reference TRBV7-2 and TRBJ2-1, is GAGVSQSPSNKVTEKGKDVELRCDPISGHTALYWYRQSLGQGLEFLIYFQGNSAPDKSGLPSDRFSAERTGGSVSTLTIQRTQQEDSAVYLCASSLSVVEQFFGPGTRLTVL.

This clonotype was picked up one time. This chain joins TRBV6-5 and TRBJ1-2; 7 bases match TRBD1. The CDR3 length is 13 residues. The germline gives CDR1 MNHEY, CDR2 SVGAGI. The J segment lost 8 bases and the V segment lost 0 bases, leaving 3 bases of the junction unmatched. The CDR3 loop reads CASSYSTGVGYTF. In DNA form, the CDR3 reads TGTGCCAGCAGTTACTCAACAGGGGTCGGCTACACCTTC.

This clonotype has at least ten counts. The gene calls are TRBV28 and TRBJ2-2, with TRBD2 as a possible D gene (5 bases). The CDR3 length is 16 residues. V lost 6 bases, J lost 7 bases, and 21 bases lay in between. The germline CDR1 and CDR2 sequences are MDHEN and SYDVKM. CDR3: CASSPGWSRGSGELFF. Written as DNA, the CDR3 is TGTGCCAGCAGCCCAGGATGGTCCCGGGGTAGCGGGGAGCTGTTTTTT.

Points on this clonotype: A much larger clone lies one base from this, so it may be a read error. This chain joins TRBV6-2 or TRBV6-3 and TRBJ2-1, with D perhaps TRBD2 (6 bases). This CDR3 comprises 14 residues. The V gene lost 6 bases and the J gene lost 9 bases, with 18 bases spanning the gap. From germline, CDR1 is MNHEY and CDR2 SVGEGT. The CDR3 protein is CASRRLRDGREQFF. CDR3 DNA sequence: TGTGCCAGCAGGCGGTTGCGGGATGGCCGTGAGCAGTTCTTC.

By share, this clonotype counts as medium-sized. CDR3 region: CASSWGAGSTDTQYF. The CDR3 DNA is TGTGCCAGCAGCTGGGGAGCGGGTAGCACAGATACGCAGTATTTT. J is TRBJ2-3 and V is TRBV7-2; possibly TRBD2 for D (6 bases). Germline V gives CDR1 SGHTA, CDR2 FQGNSA. The V end lost 4 bases, the J end lost 0 bases, and 11 bases lay between the germline ends. The CDR3 length is 15 residues.

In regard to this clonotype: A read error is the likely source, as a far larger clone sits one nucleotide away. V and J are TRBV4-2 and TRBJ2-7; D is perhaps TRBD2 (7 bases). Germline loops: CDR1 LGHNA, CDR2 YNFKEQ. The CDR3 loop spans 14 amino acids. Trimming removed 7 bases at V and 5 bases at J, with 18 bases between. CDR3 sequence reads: CASIGSPGGNEQYF. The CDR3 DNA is TGTGCCAGCATCGGATCCCCGGGGGGCAACGAGCAGTACTTC.

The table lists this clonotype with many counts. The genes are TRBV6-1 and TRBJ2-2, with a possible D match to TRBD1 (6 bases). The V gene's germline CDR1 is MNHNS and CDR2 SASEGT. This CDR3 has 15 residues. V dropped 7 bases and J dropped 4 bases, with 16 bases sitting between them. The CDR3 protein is CASTLRRGSTGELFF. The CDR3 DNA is TGTGCCAGCACCTTACGTAGGGGGTCCACCGGGGAGCTGTTTTTT.

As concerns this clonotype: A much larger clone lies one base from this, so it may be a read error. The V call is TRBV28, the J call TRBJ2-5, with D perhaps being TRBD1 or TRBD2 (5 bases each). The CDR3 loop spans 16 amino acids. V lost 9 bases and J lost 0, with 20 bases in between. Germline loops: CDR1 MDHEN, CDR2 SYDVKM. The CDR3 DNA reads TGTGCCAGAAGCCTCGGGGCTAGTGGCGACCAAGAGACCCAGTACTTC. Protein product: CARSLGASGDQETQYF. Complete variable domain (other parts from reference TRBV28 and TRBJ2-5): DVKVTQSSRYLVKRTGEKVFLECVQDMDHENMFWYRQDPGLGLRLIYFSYDVKMKEKGDIPEGYSVSREKKERFSLILESASTNQTSMYLCARSLGASGDQETQYFGPGTRLLVL.

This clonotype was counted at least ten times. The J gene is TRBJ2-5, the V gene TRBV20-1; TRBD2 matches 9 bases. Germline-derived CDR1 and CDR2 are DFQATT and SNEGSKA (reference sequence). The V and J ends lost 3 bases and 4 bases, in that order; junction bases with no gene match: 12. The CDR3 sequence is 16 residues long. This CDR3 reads CSARVERLAGLETQYF. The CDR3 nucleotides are TGCAGTGCTAGGGTCGAGCGGCTAGCGGGATTAGAGACCCAGTACTTC.

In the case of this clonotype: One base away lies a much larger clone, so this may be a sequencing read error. This chain's CDR3 is CASSGGGVQNTEAFF. Here the CDR3 DNA reads TGTGCCAGCAGCGGCGGAGGGGTACAGAACACTGAAGCTTTCTTT. The V and J genes are TRBV5-4 and TRBJ1-1, with D possibly matching TRBD1 (5 bases). The CDR3 length is 15 residues. CDR1 is SGHNT and CDR2 is YYREEE in the germline V gene (reference sequence). With 4 bases removed from V and 1 base from J, the gap between germline ends came to 14 bases.

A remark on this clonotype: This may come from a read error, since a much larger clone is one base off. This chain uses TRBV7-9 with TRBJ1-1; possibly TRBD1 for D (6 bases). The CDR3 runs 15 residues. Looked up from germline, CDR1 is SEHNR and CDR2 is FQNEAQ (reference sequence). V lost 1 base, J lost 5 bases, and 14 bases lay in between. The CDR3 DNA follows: TGTGCCAGCAGCTTAGGGACACAGGGTTATACTGAAGCTTTCTTT. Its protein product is CASSLGTQGYTEAFF.

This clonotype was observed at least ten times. The CDR3 DNA reads TGTGCCAGCAGTGTAATAAAGCCTGGGGCCAACGTCCTGACTTTC. Its translation: CASSVIKPGANVLTF. V and J are TRBV6-1 and TRBJ2-6; D gene ambiguous. The germline CDR1 and CDR2 sequences are MNHNS and SASEGT. The germline V and J ends were trimmed by 4 bases and 2 bases, with 9 bases remaining between them. The CDR3 covers 15 residues.

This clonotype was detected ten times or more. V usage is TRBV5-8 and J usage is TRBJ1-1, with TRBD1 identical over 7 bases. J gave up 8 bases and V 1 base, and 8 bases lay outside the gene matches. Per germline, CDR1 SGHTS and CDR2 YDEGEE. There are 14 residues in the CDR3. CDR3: CASSLRDRRKEAFF. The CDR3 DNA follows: TGTGCCAGCAGCTTGAGGGACAGAAGAAAGGAAGCTTTCTTT. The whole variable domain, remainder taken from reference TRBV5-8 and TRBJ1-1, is EAGVTQSPTHLIKTRGQQATLRCSPISGHTSVYWYQQALGLGLQFLLWYDEGEERNRGNFPPRFSGRQFPNYSSELNVNALELEDSALYLCASSLRDRRKEAFFGQGTRLTVV.

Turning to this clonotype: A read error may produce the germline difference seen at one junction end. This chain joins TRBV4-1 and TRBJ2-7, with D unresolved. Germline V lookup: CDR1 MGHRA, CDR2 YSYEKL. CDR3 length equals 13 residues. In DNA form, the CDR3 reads TGCGCCAGCAGCCAATGGAGACCGCTCGAGCATTACTTC. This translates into CASSQWRPLEHYF.

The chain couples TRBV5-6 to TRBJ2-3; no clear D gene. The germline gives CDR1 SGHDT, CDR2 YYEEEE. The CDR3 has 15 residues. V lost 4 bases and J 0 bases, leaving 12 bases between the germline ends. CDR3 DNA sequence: TGTGCCAGCAGCCTAGACTCCTGGAGCACAGATACGCAGTATTTT. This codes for CASSLDSWSTDTQYF.

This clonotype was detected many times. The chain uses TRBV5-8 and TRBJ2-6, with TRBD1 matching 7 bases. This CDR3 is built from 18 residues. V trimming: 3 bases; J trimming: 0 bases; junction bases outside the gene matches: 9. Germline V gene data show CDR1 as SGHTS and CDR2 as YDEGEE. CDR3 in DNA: TGTGCCAGCAGCTCCCCTGCCAGGGGGAGCTCTGGGGCCAACGTCCTGACTTTC. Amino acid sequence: CASSSPARGSSGANVLTF.

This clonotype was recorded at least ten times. In nucleotides, the CDR3 is TGTGCCAGCAGCTGGGAGGCAGGATTCTACGAGCAGTACTTC. Amino acids: CASSWEAGFYEQYF. The chain carries TRBV5-5 and TRBJ2-7; D is possibly TRBD2 (6 bases). V was shortened by 3 bases and J by 3 bases, with 13 bases between the two germline ends. Germline V gives CDR1 SGHKS, CDR2 YYEKEE (reference sequence). The CDR3 totals 14 residues.

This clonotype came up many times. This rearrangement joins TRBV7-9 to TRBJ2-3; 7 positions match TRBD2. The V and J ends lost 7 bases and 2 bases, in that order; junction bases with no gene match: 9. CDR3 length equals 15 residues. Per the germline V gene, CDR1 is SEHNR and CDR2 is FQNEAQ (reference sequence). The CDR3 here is CASTPGGLYTDTQYF. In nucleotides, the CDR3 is TGTGCCAGCACCCCGGGGGGACTGTACACAGATACGCAGTATTTT.

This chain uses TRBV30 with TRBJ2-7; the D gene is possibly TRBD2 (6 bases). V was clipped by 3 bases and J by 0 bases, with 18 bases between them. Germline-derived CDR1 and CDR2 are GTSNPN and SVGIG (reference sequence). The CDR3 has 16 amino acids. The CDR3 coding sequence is TGTGCCTGGAGAGGGGCAGGGAGGAGAATCTCCTACGAGCAGTACTTC. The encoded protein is CAWRGAGRRISYEQYF.

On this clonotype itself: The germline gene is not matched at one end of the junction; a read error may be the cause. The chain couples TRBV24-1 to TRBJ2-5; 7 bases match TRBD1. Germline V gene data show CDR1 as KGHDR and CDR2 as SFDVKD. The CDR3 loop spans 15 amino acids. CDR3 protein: CANSDPRQGKETQYF. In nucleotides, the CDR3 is TGTGCCAACAGTGACCCCCGACAGGGTAAAGAGACCCAGTACTTC.

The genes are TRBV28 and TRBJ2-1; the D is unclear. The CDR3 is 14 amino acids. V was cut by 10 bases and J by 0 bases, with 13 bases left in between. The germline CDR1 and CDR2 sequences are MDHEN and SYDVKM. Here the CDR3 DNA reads TGTGCCATCACTCCGTGGGGCTCCTACAATGAGCAGTTCTTC. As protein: CAITPWGSYNEQFF.

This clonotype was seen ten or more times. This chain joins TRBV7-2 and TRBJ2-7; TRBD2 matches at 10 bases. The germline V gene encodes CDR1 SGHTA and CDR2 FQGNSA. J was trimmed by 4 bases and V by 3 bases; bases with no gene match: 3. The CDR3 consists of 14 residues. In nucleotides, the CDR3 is TGTGCCAGCAGCTTTAGAGCGGGAGGGTACGAGCAGTACTTC. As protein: CASSFRAGGYEQYF.

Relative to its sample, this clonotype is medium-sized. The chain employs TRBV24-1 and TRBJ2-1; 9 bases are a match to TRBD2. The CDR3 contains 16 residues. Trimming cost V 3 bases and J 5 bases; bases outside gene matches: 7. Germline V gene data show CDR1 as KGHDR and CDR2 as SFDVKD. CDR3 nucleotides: TGTGCCACCAGTGATATTAGCGGGAGTATCGACAATGAGCAGTTCTTC. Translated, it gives CATSDISGSIDNEQFF.

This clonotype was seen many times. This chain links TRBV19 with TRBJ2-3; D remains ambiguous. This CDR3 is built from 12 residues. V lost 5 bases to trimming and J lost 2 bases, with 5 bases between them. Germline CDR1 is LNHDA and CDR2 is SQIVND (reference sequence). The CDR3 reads CASSQTTDTQYF. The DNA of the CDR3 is TGTGCCAGTAGTCAGACCACAGATACGCAGTATTTT.